This T cell receptor beta chain was retrieved from a study of T cell changes during pregnancy in multiple sclerosis. Profiling relied on immunoSEQ multiplex PCR, and the TCRdb table lists in-frame clones only, not all of them. The sample has roughly 48,000 clones; approximately 95% are singletons. CDR3 length: 16 residues. V lost 2 bases and J lost 4; bases outside the gene matches: 9. Germline CDR1 and CDR2: SEHNR and FQNEAQ (reference sequence). Sequences were derived from CD8+ T cells from peripheral blood mononuclear cells, sampled in the first trimester of pregnancy. The chain is built from TRBV7-9 and TRBJ2-3; 7 bases fit TRBD2. The clonotype was recovered from a female donor with multiple sclerosis, enrolled in a pregnancy study. The CDR3 nucleotides read TGTGCCAGCAGCTTAAATTTTGGCGGGAGCGCAGATACGCAGTATTTT. This gives the protein CASSLNFGGSADTQYF.